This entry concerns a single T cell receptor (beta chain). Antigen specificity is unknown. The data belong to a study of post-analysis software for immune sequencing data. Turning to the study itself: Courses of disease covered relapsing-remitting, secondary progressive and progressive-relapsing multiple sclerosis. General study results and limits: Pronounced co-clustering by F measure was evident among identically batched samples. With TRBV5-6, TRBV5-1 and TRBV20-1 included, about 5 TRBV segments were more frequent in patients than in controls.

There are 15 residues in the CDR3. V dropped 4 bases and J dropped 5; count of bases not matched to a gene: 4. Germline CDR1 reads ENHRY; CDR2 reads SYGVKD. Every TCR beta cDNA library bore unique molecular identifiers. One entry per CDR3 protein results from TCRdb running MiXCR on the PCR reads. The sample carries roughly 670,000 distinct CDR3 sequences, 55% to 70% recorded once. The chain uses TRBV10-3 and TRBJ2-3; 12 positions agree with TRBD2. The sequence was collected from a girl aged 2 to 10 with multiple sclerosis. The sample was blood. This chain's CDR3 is CAISGLAGVKDTQYF. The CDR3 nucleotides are TGTGCCATCAGTGGACTAGCGGGAGTCAAAGATACGCAGTATTTT.